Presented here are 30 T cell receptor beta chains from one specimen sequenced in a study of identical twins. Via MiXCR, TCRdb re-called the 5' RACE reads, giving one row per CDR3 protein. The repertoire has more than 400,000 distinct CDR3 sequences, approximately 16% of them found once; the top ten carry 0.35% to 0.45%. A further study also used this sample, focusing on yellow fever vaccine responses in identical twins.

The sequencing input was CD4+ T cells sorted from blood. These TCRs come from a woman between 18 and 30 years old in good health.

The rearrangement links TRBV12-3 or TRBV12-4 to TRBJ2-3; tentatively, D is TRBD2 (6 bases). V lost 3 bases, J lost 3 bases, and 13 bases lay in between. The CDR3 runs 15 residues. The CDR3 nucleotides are TGTGCCAGCAGTTTTAATGCAGGGAGGACAGATACGCAGTATTTT. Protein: CASSFNAGRTDTQYF.

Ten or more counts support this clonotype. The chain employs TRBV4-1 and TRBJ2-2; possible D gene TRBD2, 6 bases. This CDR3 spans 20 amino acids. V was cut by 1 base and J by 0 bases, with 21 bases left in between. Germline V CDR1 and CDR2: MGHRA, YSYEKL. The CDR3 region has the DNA TGCGCCAGCAGCCAAGCTACGGGGCAGGGACTCGGCCCGAACACCGGGGAGCTGTTTTTT. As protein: CASSQATGQGLGPNTGELFF.

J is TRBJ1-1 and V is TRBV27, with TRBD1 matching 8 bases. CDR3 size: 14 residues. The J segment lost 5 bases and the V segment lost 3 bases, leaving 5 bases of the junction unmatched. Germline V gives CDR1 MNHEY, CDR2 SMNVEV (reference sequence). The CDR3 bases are TGTGCCAGCAGTTTGAGTTGGACAGGGACTGAAGCTTTCTTT. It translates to CASSLSWTGTEAFF.

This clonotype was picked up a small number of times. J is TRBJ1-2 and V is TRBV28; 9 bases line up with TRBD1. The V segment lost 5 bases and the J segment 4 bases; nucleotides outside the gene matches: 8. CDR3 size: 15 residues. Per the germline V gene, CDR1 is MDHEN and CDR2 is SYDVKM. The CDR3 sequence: CASSTDRGAGYGYTF. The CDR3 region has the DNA TGTGCCAGCAGTACCGACAGGGGGGCAGGCTATGGCTACACCTTC.

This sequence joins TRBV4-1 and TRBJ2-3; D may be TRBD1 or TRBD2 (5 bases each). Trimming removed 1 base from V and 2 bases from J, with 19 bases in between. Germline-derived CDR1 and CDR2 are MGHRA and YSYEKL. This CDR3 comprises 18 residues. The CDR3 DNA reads TGCGCCAGCAGCCAAGCCCATTACCAGGGACCCTACACAGATACGCAGTATTTT. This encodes CASSQAHYQGPYTDTQYF.

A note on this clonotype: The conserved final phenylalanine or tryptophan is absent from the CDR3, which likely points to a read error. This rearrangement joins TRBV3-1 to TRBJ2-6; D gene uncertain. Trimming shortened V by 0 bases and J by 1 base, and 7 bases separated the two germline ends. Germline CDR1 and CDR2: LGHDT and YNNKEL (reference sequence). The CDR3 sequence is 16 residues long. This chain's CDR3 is CASSQDFRSGANVLTL. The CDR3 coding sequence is TGTGCCAGCAGCCAAGATTTCAGATCTGGGGCCAACGTCCTGACTCTC.

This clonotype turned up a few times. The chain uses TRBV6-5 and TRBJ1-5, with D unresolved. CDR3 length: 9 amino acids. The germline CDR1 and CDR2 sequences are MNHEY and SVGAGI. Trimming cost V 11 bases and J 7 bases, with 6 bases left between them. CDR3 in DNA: TGTGCCCCCGGGCAGCCCCAGCATTTT. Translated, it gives CAPGQPQHF.

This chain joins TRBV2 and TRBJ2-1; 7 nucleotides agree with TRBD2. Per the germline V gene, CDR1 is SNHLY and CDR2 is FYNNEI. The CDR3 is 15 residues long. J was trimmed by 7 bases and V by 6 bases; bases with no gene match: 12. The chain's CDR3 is CASSIGGTGANEQFF. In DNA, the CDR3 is TGTGCCAGCAGCATCGGGGGGACTGGGGCTAATGAGCAGTTCTTC. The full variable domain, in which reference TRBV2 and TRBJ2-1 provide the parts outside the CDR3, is EPEVTQTPSHQVTQMGQEVILRCVPISNHLYFYWYRQILGQKVEFLVSFYNNEISEKSEIFDDQFSVERPDGSNFTLKIRSTKLEDSAMYFCASSIGGTGANEQFFGPGTRLTVL.

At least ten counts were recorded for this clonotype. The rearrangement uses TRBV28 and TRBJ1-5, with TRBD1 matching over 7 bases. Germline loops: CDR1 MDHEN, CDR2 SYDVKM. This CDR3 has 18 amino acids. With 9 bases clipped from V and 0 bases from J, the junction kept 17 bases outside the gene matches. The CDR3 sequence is CASGRDSRSINSNQPQHF. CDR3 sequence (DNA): TGTGCCAGTGGAAGGGACAGCCGATCAATCAATAGCAATCAGCCCCAGCATTTT.

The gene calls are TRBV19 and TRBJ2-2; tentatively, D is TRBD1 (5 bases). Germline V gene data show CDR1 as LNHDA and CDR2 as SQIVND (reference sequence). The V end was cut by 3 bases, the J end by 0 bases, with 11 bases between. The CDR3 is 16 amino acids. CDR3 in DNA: TGTGCCAGTAGTATGACAGCTTATACGAACACCGGGGAGCTGTTTTTT. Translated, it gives CASSMTAYTNTGELFF.

The CDR3 sequence is CASSELSYYGYTF. The CDR3 nucleotides read TGTGCCAGCAGTGAATTGAGTTACTATGGCTACACCTTC. This sequence joins TRBV6-1 and TRBJ1-2; D not resolved. Trimming removed 2 bases from V and 3 bases from J, with 7 bases in between. Germline loops: CDR1 MNHNS, CDR2 SASEGT. The CDR3 is 13 amino acids.

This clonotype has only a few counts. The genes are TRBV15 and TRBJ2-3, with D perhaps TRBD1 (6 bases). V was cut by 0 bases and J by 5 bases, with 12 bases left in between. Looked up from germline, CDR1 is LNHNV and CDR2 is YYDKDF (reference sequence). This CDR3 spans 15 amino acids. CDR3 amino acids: CATSRDIGGGDTQYF. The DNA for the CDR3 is TGTGCCACCAGCAGAGATATAGGGGGTGGAGATACGCAGTATTTT.

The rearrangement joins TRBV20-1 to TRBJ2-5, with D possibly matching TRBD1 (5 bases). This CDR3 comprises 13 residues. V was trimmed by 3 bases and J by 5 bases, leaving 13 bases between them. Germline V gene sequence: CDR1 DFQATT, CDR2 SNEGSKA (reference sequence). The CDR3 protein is CSASHLQGETQYF. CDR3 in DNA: TGCAGTGCTAGTCACTTGCAGGGTGAGACCCAGTACTTC.

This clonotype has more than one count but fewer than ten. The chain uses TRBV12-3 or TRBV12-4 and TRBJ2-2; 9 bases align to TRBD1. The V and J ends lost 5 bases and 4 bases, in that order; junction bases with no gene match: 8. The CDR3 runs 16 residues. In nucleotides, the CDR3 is TGTGCCAGCAGTCACAGGGGGCGGGAGTTCACCGGGGAGCTGTTTTTT. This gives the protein CASSHRGREFTGELFF.

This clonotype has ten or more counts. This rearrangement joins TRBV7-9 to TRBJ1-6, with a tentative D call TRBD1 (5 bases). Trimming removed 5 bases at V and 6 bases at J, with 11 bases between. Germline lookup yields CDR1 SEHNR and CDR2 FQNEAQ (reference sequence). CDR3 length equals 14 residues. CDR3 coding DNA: TGTGCCAGCAGCCCGCAGGGATTTAATTCACCCCTCCACTTT. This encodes CASSPQGFNSPLHF.

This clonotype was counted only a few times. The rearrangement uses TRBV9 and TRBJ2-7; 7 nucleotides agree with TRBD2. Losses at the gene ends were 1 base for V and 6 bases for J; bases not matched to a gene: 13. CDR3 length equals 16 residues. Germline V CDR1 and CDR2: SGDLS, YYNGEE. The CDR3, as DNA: TGTGCCAGCAGCGTAAAAGCCGCGGCGGGAGTAGGCGAGCAGTACTTC. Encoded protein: CASSVKAAAGVGEQYF.

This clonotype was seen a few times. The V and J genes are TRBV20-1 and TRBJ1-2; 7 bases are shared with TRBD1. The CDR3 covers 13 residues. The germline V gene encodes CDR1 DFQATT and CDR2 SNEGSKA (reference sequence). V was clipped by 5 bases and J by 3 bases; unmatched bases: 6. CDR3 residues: CSALTGKDYGYTF. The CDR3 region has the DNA TGCAGTGCTTTGACAGGGAAAGACTATGGCTACACCTTC.

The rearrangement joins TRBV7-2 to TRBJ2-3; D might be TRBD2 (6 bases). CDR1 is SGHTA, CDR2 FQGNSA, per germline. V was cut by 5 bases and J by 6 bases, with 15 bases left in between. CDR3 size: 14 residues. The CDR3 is CASSRRTGGDTQYF. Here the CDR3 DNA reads TGTGCCAGCAGCCGTAGGACTGGGGGGGATACGCAGTATTTT. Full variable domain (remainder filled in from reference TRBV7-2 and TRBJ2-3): GAGVSQSPSNKVTEKGKDVELRCDPISGHTALYWYRQSLGQGLEFLIYFQGNSAPDKSGLPSDRFSAERTGGSVSTLTIQRTQQEDSAVYLCASSRRTGGDTQYFGPGTRLTVL.

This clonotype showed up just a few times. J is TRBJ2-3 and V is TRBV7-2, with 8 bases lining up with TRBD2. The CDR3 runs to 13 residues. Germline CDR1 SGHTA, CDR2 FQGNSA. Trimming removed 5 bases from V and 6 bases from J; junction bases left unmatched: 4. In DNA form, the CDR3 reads TGTGCCAGCAGCCCCGGACTAGCCGATACGCAGTATTTT. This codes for CASSPGLADTQYF.

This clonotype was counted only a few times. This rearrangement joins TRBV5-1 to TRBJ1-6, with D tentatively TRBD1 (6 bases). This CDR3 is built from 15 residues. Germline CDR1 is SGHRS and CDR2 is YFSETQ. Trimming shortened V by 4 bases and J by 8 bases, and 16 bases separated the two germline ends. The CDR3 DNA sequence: TGCGCCAGCAGCCCTCGAGGGACAACTGATTCACCCCTCCACTTT. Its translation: CASSPRGTTDSPLHF.

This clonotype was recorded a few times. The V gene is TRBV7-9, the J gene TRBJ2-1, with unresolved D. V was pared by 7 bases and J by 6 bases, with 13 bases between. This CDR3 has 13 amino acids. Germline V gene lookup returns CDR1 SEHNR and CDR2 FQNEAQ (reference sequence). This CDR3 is CASIIPLANEQFF. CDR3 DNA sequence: TGTGCCAGCATCATTCCTTTGGCCAATGAGCAGTTCTTC.

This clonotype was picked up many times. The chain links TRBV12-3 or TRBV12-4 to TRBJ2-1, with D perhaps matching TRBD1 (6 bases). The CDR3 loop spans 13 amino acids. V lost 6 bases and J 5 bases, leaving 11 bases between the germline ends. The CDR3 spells CASRRQVDNEQFF. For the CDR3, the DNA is TGTGCCAGCAGGCGACAGGTAGACAATGAGCAGTTCTTC.

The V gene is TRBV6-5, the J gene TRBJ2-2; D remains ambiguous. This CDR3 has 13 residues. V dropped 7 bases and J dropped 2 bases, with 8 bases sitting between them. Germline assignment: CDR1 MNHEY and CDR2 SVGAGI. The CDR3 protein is CASISPNTGELFF. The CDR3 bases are TGTGCCAGCATTAGCCCAAACACCGGGGAGCTGTTTTTT.

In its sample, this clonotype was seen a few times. CDR3 in amino acids: CASSLVTSGFNEQFF. The CDR3 nucleotides are TGTGCCAGCAGCTTAGTAACTAGCGGTTTCAATGAGCAGTTCTTC. The chain carries TRBV7-6 and TRBJ2-1; 8 bases fit TRBD2. V shed 1 base, J shed 6 bases, and the junction held 5 bases outside the gene matches. This CDR3 is built from 15 residues. CDR1 and CDR2 (germline): SGHVS, FNYEAQ.

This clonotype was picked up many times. This CDR3 is CASSPGTGIYGYTF. The CDR3 DNA follows: TGTGCCAGCAGTCCGGGGACAGGGATCTATGGCTACACCTTC. The genes are TRBV12-3 or TRBV12-4 and TRBJ1-2, with 9 bases that match TRBD1. V lost 5 bases to trimming and J lost 4 bases; unmatched junction nucleotides: 5. This CDR3 is built from 14 residues.

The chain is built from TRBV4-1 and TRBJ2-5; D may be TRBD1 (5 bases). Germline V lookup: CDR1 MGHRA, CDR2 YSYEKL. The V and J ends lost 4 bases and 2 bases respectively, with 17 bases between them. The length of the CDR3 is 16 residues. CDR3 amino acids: CASSRGQGIIQETQYF. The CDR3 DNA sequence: TGCGCCAGCAGCCGGGGCCAGGGAATAATACAAGAGACCCAGTACTTC.

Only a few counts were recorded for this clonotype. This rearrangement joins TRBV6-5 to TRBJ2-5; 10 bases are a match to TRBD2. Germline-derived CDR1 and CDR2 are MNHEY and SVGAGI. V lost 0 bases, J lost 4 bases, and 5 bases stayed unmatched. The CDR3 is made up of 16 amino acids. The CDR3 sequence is CASSYSLAGEGETQYF. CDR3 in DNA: TGTGCCAGCAGTTACTCTCTAGCGGGAGAGGGAGAGACCCAGTACTTC.

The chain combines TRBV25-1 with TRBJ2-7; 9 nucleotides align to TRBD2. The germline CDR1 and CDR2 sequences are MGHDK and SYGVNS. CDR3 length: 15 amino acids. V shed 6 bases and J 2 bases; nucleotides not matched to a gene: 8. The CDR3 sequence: CASRTTGTSPYEQYV. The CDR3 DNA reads TGTGCCAGCAGAACCACAGGGACTAGCCCCTACGAGCAGTACGTC.

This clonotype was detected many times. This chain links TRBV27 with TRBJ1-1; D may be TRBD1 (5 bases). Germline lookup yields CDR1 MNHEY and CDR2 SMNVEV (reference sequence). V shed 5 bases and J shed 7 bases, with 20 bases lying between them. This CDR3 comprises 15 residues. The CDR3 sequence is CASSPWRTLGGEAFF. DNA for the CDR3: TGTGCCAGCAGTCCCTGGAGGACATTGGGAGGTGAAGCTTTCTTT.

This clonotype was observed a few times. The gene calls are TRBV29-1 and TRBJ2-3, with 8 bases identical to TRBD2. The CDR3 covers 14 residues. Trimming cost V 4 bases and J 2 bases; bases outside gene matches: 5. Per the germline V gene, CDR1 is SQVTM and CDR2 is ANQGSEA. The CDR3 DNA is TGCAGCGTTGTCACTAGCGGAAACACAGATACGCAGTATTTT. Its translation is CSVVTSGNTDTQYF.